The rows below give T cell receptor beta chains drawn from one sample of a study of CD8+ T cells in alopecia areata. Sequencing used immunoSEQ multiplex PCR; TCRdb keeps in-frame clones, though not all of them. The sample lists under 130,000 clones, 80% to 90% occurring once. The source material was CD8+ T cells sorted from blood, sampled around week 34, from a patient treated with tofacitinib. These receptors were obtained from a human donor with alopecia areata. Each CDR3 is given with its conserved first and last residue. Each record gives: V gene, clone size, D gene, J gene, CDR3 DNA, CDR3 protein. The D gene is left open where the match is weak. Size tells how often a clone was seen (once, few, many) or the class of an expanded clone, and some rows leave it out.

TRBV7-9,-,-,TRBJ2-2,TGTGCCAGCAGCTTAGTGCCACAGGGAAACGGCGGGGAGCTGTTTTTT,CASSLVPQGNGGELFF
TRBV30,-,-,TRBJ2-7,TGTGCCTGGAGTGTACAATCGTCCGAGCAGTACTTC,CAWSVQSSEQYF
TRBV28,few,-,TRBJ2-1,TGTGCCAGCAGTCCCCGGACAGAATCCTACAATGAGCAGTTCTTC,CASSPRTESYNEQFF
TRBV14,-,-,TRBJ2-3,TGTGCCAGCAGCCAAGACCAGTACACAGATACGCAGTATTTT,CASSQDQYTDTQYF
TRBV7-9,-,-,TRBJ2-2,TGTGCCACCATGAGACTCTCGAGGACCGGGGAGCTGTTTTTT,CATMRLSRTGELFF
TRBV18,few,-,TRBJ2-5,TGTGCCAGCTCACCACCGCAGGGCAGGGTAGGCGAGACCCAGTACTTC,CASSPPQGRVGETQYF
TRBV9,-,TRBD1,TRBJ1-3,TGTGCCAGCAGCGCGCCGGGACAGGGGTCTTGGAACACCATATATTTT,CASSAPGQGSWNTIYF
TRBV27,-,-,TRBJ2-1,TGTGCCAGCAGTTTATTGGCTGGGGTTACCTACAATGAGCAGTTCTTC,CASSLLAGVTYNEQFF
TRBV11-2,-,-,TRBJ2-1,TGTGCCAGCAGCCACGGGACCTGGAAGCAGTTCTTC,CASSHGTWKQFF
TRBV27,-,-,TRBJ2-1,TGTGCCAGCAGCCCGTCCTACAATGAGCAGTTCTTC,CASSPSYNEQFF
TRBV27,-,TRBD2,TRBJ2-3,TGTGCCAGCAGTTTATCCCTCGGACTAGCGGCCCTCACAGATACGCAGTATTTT,CASSLSLGLAALTDTQYF
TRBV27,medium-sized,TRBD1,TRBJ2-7,TGTGCCAGCAGTTTCCGAACAGGGGGCCTCGCCGAGCAGTACTTC,CASSFRTGGLAEQYF
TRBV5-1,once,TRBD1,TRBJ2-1,TGCGCCAGCAGCTCTGGGGACAGGGGCTACAATGAGCAGTTCTTC,CASSSGDRGYNEQFF
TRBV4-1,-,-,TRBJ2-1,TGCGCCAGCAGCCCGCCGCCGGATTTGGGGTTTCACAATGAGCAGTTCTTC,CASSPPPDLGFHNEQFF
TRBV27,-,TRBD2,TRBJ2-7,TGTGCCAGCAGTTTTTCTAGCGGGGGGTACGAGCAGTACTTC,CASSFSSGGYEQYF
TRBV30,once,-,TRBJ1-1,TGTGCCTGGAGTGTGGGGGATTACACTGAAGCTTTCTTT,CAWSVGDYTEAFF
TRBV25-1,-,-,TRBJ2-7,TGTGCCAGCAGGGGGAGCTCCTACGAGCAGTACTTC,CASRGSSYEQYF
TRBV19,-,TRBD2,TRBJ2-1,TGTGCCAGTGGGCTTAGCGGGTTTAGCTACAATGAGCAGTTCTTC,CASGLSGFSYNEQFF
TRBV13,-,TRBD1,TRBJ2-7,TGTGCCAGCAGCTTCCCAGGGGGCAGGTACGAGCAGTACTTC,CASSFPGGRYEQYF
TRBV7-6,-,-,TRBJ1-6,TGTGCCAGCAGCTTGACAGGCCCTAATTCACCCCTCCACTTT,CASSLTGPNSPLHF
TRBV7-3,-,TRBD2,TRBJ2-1,TGTGCCAGCAGCCCCCGCGGGGGGGGTCGGGACAATGAGCAGTTCTTC,CASSPRGGGRDNEQFF
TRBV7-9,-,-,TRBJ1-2,TGTGCCAGCAGCTTAGTAAGCGACTATGGCTACACCTTC,CASSLVSDYGYTF
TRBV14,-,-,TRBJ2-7,TGTGCCAGCAGCCAAGATATCCGCTTGGGCGAGCAGTACTTC,CASSQDIRLGEQYF
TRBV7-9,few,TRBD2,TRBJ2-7,TGTGCCAGCAGCTCATCCGGGACTAGCTTCACCGAGCAGTACTTC,CASSSSGTSFTEQYF
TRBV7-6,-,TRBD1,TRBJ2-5,TGTGCCAGCAGCTCAAGACAGGGGCAGGAGACCCAGTACTTC,CASSSRQGQETQYF
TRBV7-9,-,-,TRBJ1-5,TGTGCCAGCAGCTCCGGGGGGGAGCCCCAGCATTTT,CASSSGGEPQHF
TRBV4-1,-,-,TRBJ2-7,TGCGCCAGCAGCCAAGATGGACTGAGCTCCTACGAGCAGTACTTC,CASSQDGLSSYEQYF
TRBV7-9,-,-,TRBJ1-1,TGTGCCAGCAGCTGGGCCCCGGGGGTTAAACGAGAAGCTTTCTTT,CASSWAPGVKREAFF
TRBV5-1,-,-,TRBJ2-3,TGCGCCAGCAGTCCGCTGGCGGCACGCACAGATACGCAGTATTTT,CASSPLAARTDTQYF
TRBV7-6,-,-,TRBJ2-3,TGTGCCAGCAGCTTAACAGGGCTTAGCACAGATACGCAGTATTTT,CASSLTGLSTDTQYF
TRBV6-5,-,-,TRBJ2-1,TGTGCCAGCAGTTTGGGTAGCAATGAGCAGTTCTTC,CASSLGSNEQFF
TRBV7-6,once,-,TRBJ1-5,TGTGCCAGCAGCTTAGGCGTTGGTCAGCCCCAGCATTTT,CASSLGVGQPQHF
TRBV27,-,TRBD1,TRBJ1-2,TGTGCCAGCAGTTTATCCCCTTGGGAGGGGGCGAACTATGGCTACACCTTC,CASSLSPWEGANYGYTF
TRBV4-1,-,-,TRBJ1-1,TGCGCCAGCAGCCTACAGATCCTGAACACTGAAGCTTTCTTT,CASSLQILNTEAFF
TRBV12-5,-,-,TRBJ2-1,TGTGCTAGTGGTTCCGACTACCCCAATGAGCAGTTCTTC,CASGSDYPNEQFF
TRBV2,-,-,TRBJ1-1,TGTGCCAGCAGTGAATGGGCAGGGAGTATGAACACTGAAGCTTTCTTT,CASSEWAGSMNTEAFF
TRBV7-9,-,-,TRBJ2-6,TGTGCCAGCAGCTTATCAACTGGGGCCAACGTCCTGACTTTC,CASSLSTGANVLTF
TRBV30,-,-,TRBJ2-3,TGTGCCTGGAGTGTCGTGGGAGGCCCAGATACGCAGTATTTT,CAWSVVGGPDTQYF
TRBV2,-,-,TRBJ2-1,TGTGCCAGCAGTGAAGCAGGGCCGGGACGGCTCTACAATGAGCAGTTCTTC,CASSEAGPGRLYNEQFF
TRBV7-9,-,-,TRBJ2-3,TGTGCCAGCAGCCCATTCGACAGGCAAGATACGCAGTATTTT,CASSPFDRQDTQYF
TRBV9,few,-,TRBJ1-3,TGTGCCAGCAGCCTCCAGGACTCAATAGGATCTGGAAACACCATATATTTT,CASSLQDSIGSGNTIYF
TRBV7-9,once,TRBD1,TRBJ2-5,TGTGCCAGCAGCTCGTCCCGGACAGGGGGAGAGACCCAGTACTTC,CASSSSRTGGETQYF
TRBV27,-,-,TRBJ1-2,TGTGCCAGCAGATCTAATTATGGCTACACCTTC,CASRSNYGYTF
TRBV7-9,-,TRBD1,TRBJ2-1,TGTGCCAGCAGCCCCCACCTCGGACAGGGCAACAATGAGCAGTTCTTC,CASSPHLGQGNNEQFF
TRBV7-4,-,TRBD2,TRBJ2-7,TGTGCCAGCATCCCCGGGAGGGACCCCTACGAGCAGTACTTC,CASIPGRDPYEQYF